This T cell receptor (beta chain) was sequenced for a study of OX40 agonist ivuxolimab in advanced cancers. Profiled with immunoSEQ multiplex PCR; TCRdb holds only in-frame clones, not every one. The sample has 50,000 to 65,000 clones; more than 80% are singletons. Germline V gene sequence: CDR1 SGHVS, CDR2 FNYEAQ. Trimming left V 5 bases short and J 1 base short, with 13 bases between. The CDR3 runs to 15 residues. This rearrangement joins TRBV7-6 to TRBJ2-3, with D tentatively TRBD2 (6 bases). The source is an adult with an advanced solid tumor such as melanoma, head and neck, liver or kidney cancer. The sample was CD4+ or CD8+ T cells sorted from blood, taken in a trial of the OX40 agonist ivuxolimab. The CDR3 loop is CASSPTSRGTDTQYF. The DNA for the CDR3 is TGTGCCAGCAGCCCGACTAGTCGGGGCACAGATACGCAGTATTTT.